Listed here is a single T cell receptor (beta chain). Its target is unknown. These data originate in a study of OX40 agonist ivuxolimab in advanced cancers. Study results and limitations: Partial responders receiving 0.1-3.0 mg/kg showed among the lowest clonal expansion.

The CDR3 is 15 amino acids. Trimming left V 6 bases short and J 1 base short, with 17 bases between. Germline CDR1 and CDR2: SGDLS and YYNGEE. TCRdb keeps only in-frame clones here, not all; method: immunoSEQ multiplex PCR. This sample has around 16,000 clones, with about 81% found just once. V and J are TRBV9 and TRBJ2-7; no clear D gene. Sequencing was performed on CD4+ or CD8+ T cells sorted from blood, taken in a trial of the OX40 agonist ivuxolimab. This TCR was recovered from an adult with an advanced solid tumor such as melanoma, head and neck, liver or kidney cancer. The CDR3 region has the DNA TGTGCCAGCAACCCCCTCGGGTACGCATCCTACGAGCAGTACTTC. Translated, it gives CASNPLGYASYEQYF.